The TCR beta chain described here comes from a study of shared T cell receptors in the human thymus. Losses at the gene ends were 10 bases for V and 2 bases for J; bases not matched to a gene: 11. This CDR3 has 14 residues. The germline V gene encodes CDR1 MGHDK and CDR2 SYGVNS. The protocol was immunoSEQ multiplex PCR, while the TCRdb copy is restricted to in-frame clones and leaves out a portion. This sample has 600,000 to 900,000 clones; approximately 83% occur once, and the top ten carry under 0.012%. These data were also filed under a second study, of human thymus T cells. Per that paper: Corrective heart surgery yielded resections, and these provided the thymus tissue. Related reports documented highly overlapping thymic repertoires among unrelated individuals.

The source of this sequence is a girl in the first two years of life with a congenital heart defect. Sequenced input: thymocytes. The chain is built from TRBV25-1 and TRBJ2-7; TRBD2 matches at 7 bases. DNA of the CDR3: TGTGCCACCTCCGGGGAGGGTGTCCCCTACGAGCAGTACTTC. This codes for CATSGEGVPYEQYF.